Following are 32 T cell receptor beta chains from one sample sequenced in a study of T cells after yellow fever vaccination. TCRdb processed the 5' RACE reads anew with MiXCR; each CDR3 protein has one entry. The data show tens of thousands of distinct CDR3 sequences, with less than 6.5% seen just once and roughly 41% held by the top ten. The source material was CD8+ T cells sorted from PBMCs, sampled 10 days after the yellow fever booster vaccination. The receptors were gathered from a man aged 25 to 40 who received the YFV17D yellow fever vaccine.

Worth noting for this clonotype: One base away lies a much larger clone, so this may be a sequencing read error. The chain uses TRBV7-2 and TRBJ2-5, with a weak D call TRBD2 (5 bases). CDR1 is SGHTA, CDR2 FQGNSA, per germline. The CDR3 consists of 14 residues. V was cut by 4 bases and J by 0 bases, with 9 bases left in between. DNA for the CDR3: TGTGCCAGCAGCTGGAGAGCGGACCAAGAGACCCAGTACTTC. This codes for CASSWRADQETQYF.

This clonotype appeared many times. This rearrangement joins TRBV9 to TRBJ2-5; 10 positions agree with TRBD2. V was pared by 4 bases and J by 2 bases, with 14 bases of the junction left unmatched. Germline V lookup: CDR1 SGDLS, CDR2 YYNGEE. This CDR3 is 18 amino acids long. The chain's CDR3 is CASSPRTGLAGDQETQYF. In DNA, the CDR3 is TGTGCCAGCAGCCCGCGGACAGGTCTAGCGGGGGATCAAGAGACCCAGTACTTC.

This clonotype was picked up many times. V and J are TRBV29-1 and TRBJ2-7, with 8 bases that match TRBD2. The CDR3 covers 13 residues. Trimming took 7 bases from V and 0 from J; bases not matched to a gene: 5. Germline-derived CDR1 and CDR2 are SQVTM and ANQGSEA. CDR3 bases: TGCAGCGGTGCCACTAGCGGCTCCTACGAGCAGTACTTC. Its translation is CSGATSGSYEQYF.

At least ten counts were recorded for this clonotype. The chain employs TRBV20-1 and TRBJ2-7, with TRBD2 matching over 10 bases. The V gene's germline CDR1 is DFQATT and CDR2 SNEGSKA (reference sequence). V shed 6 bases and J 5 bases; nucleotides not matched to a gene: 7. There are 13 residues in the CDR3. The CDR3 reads CSADRTSGDEQYF. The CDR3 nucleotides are TGCAGTGCCGATCGGACTAGCGGAGACGAGCAGTACTTC.

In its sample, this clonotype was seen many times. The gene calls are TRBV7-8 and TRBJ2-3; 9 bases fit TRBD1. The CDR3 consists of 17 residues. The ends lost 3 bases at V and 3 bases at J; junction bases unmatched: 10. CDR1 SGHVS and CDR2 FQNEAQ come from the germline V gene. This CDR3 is CASSFHPQGAFTDTQYF. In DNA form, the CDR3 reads TGTGCCAGCAGCTTTCACCCACAGGGGGCCTTTACAGATACGCAGTATTTT.

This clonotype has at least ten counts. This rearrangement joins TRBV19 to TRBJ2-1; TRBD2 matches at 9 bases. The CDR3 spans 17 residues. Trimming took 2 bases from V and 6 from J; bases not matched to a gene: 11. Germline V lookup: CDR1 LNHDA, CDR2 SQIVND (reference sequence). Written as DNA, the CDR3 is TGTGCCAGTAGTATAAAACACCATAGCGGGAGAAGCAATGAGCAGTTCTTC. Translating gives CASSIKHHSGRSNEQFF.

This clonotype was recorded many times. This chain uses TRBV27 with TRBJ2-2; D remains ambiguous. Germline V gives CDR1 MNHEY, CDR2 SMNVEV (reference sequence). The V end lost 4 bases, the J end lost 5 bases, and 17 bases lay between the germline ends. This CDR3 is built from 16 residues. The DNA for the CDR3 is TGTGCCAGCAGTTCGAGACTTAGCAGTAGAACCGGGGAGCTGTTTTTT. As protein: CASSSRLSSRTGELFF.

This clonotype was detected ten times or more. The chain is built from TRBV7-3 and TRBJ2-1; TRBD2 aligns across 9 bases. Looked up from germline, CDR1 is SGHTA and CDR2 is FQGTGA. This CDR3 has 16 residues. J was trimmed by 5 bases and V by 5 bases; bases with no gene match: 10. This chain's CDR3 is CASSPRGLAGNNEQFF. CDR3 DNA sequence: TGTGCCAGCAGCCCCCGGGGGCTAGCGGGGAACAATGAGCAGTTCTTC.

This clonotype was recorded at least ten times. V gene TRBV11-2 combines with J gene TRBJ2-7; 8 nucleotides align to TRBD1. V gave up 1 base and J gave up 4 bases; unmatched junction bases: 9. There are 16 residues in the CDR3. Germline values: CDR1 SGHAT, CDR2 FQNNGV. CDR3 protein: CASSLVLGTGYYEQYF. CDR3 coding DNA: TGTGCCAGCAGCTTAGTCTTGGGGACAGGATATTACGAGCAGTACTTC.

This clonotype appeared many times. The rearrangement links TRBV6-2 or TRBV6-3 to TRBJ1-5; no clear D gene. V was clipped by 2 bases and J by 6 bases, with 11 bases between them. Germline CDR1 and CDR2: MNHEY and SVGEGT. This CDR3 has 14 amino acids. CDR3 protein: CASSYEGDLQPQHF. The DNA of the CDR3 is TGTGCCAGCAGTTACGAAGGAGATCTTCAGCCCCAGCATTTT.

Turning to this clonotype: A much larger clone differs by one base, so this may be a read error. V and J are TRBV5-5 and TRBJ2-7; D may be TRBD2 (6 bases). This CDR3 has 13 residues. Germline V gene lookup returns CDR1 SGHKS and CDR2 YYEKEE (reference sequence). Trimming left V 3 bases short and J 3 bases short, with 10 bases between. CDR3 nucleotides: TGTGCCAGCAGCTGGGGGGACCGCTACGAGCAGTACTTC. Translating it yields CASSWGDRYEQYF.

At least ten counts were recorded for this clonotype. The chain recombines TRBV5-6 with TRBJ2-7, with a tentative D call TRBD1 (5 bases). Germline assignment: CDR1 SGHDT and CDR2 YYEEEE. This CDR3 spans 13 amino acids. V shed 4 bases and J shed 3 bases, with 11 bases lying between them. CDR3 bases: TGTGCCAGCAGCGATCAGGGTTTCTACGAGCAGTACTTC. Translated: CASSDQGFYEQYF.

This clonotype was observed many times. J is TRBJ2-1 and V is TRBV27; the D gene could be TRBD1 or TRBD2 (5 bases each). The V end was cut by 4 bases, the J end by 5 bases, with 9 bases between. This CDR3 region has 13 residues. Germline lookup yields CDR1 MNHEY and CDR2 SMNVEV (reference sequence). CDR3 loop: CASSSGPHNEQFF. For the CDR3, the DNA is TGTGCCAGCAGTTCGGGGCCGCACAATGAGCAGTTCTTC.

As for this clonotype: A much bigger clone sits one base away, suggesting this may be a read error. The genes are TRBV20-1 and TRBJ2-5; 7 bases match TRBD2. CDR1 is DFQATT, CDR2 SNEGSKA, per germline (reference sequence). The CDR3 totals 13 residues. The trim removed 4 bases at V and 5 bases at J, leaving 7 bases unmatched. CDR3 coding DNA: TGCAGTGCTACCCCTGGCGGGAGTGAGACCCAGTACTTC. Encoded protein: CSATPGGSETQYF.

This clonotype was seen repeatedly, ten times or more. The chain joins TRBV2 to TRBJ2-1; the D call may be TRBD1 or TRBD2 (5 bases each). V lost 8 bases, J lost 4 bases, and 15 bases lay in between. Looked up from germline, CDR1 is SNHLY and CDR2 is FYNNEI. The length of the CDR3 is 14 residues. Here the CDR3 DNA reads TGTGCCAGCGGGGGAGCTACTATTTACAATGAGCAGTTCTTC. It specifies CASGGATIYNEQFF.

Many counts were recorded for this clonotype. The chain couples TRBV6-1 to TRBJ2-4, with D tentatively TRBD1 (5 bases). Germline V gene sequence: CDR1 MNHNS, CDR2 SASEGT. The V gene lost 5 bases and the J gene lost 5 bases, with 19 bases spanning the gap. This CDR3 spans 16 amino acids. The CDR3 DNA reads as TGTGCCAGCAGTCCACCCGGAGCCAGGGCGGAAAACATTCAGTACTTC. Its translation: CASSPPGARAENIQYF.

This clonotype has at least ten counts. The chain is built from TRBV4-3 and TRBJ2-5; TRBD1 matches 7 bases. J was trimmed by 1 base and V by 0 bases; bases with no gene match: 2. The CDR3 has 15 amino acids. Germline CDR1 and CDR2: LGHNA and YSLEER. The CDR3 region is CASSQDRTGQETQYF. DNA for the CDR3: TGCGCCAGCAGCCAAGACCGGACAGGCCAAGAGACCCAGTACTTC.

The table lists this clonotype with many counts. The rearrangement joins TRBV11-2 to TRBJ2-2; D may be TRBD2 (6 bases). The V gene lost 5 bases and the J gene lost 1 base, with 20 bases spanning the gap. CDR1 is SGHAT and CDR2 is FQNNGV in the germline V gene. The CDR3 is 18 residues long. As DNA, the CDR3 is TGTGCCAGCAGCCCGAGTTGGGTGGCTAGCGAGAACACCGGGGAGCTGTTTTTT. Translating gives CASSPSWVASENTGELFF.

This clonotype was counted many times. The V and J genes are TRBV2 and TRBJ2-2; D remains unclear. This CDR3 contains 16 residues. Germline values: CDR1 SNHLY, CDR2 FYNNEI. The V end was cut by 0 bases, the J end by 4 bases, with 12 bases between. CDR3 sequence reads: CASSEANGVGTGELFF. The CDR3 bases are TGTGCCAGCAGTGAAGCGAACGGCGTCGGCACCGGGGAGCTGTTTTTT.

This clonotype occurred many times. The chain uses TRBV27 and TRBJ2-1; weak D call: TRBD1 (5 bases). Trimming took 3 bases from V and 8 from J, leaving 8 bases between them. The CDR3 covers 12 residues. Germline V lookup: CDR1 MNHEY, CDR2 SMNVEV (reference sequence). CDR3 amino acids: CASSLGRDEQFF. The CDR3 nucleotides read TGTGCCAGCAGTTTGGGGCGCGATGAGCAGTTCTTC.

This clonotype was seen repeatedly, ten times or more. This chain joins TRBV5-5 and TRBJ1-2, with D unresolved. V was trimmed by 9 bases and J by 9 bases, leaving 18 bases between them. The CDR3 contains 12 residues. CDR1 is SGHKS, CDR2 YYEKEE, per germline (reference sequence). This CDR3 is CATTQDEGSYTF. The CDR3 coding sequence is TGTGCCACGACGCAGGACGAAGGTAGCTACACCTTC.

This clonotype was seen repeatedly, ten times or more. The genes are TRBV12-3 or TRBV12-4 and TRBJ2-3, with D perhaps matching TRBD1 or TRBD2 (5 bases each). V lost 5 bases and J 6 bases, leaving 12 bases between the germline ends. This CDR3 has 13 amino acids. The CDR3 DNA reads TGTGCCAGCAGTGGGACCCAGGCTGATACGCAGTATTTT. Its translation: CASSGTQADTQYF.

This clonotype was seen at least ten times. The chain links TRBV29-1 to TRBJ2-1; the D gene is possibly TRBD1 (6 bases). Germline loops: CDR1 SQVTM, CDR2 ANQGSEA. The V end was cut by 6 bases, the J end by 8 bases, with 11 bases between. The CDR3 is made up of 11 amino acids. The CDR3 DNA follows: TGCAGCGTGGGCAGGGGCTATGAGCAGTTCTTC. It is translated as CSVGRGYEQFF.

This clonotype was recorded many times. The CDR3 coding sequence is TGTGCCAGCAGCTTCTACCCGAAAGGATCCGGGGAGCTGTTTTTT. Translated: CASSFYPKGSGELFF. The chain recombines TRBV5-4 with TRBJ2-2; D remains ambiguous. With 2 bases removed from V and 6 bases from J, the gap between germline ends came to 14 bases. Germline V gene data show CDR1 as SGHNT and CDR2 as YYREEE (reference sequence). This CDR3 has 15 amino acids. The full variable domain, its missing parts supplied by reference TRBV5-4 and TRBJ2-2, is ETGVTQSPTHLIKTRGQQVTLRCSSQSGHNTVSWYQQALGQGPQFIFQYYREEENGRGNFPPRFSGLQFPNYSSELNVNALELDDSALYLCASSFYPKGSGELFFGEGSRLTVL.

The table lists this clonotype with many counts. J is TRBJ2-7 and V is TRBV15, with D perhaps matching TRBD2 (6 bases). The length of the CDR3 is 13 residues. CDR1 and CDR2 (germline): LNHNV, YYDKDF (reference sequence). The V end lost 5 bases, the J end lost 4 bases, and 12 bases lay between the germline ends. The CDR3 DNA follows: TGTGCCACCAGCTTCGGGACTCAGTACGAGCAGTACTTC. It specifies CATSFGTQYEQYF.

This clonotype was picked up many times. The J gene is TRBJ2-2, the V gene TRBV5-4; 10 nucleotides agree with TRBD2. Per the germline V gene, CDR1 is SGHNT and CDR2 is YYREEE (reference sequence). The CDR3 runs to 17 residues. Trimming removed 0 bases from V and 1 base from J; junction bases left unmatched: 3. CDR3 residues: CASSLDLAGVNTGELFF. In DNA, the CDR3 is TGTGCCAGCAGCTTGGATCTAGCGGGAGTGAACACCGGGGAGCTGTTTTTT.

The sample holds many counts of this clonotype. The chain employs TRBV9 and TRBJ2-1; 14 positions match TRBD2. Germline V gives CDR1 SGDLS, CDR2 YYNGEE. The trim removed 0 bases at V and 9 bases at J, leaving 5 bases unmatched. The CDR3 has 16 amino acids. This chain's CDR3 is CASSVVGLAGEGEQFF. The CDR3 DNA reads TGTGCCAGCAGCGTAGTGGGACTAGCGGGAGAGGGTGAGCAGTTCTTC.

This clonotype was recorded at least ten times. The CDR3 nucleotides read TGTGCCACCCTTGCAGATACGCAGTATTTT. Amino acid sequence: CATLADTQYF. The chain links TRBV7-2 to TRBJ2-3; no reliable D call. The CDR3 runs to 10 residues. Trimming cost V 10 bases and J 4 bases, with 6 bases left between them. CDR1 is SGHTA, CDR2 FQGNSA, per germline.

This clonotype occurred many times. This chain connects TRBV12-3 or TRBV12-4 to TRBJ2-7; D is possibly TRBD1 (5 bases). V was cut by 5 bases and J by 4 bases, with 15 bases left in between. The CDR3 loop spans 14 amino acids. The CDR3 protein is CASSPGATPYEQYF. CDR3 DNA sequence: TGTGCCAGCAGTCCTGGGGCTACTCCATACGAGCAGTACTTC.

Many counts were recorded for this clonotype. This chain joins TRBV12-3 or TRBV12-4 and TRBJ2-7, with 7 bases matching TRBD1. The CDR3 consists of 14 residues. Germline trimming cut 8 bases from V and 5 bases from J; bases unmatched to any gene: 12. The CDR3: CASGYMTGKDEQYF. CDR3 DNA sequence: TGTGCCAGCGGTTACATGACAGGGAAGGACGAGCAGTACTTC.

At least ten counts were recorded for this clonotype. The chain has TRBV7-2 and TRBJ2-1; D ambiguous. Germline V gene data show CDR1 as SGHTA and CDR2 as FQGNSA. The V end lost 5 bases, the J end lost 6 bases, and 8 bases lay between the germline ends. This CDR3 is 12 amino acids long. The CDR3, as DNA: TGTGCCAGCAGCGATCTCCTCAATGAGCAGTTCTTC. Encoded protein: CASSDLLNEQFF.

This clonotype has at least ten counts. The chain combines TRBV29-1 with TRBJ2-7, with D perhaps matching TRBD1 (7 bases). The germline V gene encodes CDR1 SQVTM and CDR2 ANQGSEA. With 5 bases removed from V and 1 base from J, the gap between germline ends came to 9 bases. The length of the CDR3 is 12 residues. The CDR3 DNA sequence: TGCAGCGTTCAGGGGGGTTCCTACGAGCAGTACTTC. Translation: CSVQGGSYEQYF.